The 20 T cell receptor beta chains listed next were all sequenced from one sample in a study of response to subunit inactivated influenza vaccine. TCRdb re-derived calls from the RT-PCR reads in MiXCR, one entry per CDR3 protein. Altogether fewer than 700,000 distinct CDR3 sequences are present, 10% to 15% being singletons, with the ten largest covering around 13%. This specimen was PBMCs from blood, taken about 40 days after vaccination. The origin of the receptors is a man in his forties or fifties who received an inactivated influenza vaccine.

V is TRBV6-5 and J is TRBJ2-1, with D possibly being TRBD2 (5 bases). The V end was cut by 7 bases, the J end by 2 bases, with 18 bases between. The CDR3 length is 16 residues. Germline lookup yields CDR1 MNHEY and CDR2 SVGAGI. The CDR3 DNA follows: TGTGCCAGCAACTTACTCGGTAGAGGGCCCTACAATGAGCAGTTCTTC. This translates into CASNLLGRGPYNEQFF.

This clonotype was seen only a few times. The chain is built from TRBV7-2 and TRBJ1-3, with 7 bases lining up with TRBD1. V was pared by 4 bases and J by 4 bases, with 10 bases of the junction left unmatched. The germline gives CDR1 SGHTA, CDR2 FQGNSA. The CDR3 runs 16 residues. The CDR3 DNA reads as TGTGCCAGCAGCTCGCGAGACAGGGTTCTAGGAAACACCATATATTTT. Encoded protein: CASSSRDRVLGNTIYF.

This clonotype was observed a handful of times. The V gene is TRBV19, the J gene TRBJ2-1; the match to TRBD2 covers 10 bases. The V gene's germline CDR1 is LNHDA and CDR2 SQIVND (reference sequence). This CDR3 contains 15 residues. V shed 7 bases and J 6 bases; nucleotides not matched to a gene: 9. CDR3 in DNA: TGTGCCAGTACCTACCTAGCGGGAGCGACCAATGAGCAGTTCTTC. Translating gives CASTYLAGATNEQFF. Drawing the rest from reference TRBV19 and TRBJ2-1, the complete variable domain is DGGITQSPKYLFRKEGQNVTLSCEQNLNHDAMYWYRQDPGQGLRLIYYSQIVNDFQKGDIAEGYSVSREKKESFPLTVTSAQKNPTAFYLCASTYLAGATNEQFFGPGTRLTVL.

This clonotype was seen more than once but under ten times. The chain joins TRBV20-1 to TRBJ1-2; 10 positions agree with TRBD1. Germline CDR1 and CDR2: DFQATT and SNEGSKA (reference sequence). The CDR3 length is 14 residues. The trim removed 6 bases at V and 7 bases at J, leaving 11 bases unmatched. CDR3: CSAFPGQGLGGYTF. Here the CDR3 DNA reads TGCAGTGCATTCCCGGGACAGGGGTTGGGTGGCTACACCTTC.

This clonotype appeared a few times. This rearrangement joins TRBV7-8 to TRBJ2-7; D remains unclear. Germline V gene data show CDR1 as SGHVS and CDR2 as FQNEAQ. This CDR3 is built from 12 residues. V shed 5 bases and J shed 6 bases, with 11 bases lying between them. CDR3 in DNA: TGTGCCAGCAGCCCCATGCTCCCCGAGCAGTACTTC. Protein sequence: CASSPMLPEQYF.

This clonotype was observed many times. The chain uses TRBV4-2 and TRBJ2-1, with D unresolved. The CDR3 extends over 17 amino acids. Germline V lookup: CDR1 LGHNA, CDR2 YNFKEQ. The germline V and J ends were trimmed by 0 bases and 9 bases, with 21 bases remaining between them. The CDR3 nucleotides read TGTGCCAGCAGCCAAGATCCCCCGTCCTTGTCCGGCGGTGAGCAGTTCTTC. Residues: CASSQDPPSLSGGEQFF.

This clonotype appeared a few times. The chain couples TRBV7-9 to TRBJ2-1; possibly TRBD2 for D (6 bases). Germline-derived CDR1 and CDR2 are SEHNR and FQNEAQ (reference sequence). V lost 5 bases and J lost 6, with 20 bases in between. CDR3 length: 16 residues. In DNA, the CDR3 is TGTGCCAGCAGCGCTGTCAGGCGGGGAATAAGCAATGAGCAGTTCTTC. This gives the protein CASSAVRRGISNEQFF.

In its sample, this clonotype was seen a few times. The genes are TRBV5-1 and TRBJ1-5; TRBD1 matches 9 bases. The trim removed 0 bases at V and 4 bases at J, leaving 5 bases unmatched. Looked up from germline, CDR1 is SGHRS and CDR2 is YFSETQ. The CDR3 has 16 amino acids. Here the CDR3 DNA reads TGCGCCAGCAGCTTGGCCCCGGGACAGGGAAATCAGCCCCAGCATTTT. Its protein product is CASSLAPGQGNQPQHF.

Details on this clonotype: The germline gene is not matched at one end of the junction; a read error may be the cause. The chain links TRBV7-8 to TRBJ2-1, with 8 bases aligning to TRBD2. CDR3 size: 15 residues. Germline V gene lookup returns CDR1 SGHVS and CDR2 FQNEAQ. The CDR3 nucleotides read TGTGCCAGCAGCTTTGGCGGGGGGTCTTACAAGGAGCAGTTCTTC. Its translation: CASSFGGGSYKEQFF. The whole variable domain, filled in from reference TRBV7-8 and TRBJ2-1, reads GAGVSQSPRYKVAKRGQDVALRCDPISGHVSLFWYQQALGQGPEFLTYFQNEAQLDKSGLPSDRFFAERPEGSVSTLKIQRTQQEDSAVYLCASSFGGGSYKEQFFGPGTRLTVL.

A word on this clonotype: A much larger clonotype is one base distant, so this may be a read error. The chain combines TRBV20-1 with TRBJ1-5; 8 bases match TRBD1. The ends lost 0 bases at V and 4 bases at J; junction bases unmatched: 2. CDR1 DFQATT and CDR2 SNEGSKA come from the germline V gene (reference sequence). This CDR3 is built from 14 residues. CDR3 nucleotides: TGCAGTGCTAGAGAGACAGGGGAGAATCAGCCCCAGCATTTT. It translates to CSARETGENQPQHF.

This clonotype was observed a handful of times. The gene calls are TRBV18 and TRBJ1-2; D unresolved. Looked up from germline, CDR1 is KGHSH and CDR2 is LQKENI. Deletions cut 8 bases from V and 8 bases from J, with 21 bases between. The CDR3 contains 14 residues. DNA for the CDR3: TGTGCCAGCACAAACCAGGCGGGGTCGGAAGGCTACACCTTC. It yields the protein CASTNQAGSEGYTF.

The DNA for the CDR3 is TGTGCCGTCAGCCGGGACACCGGCAATGAGCAGTTCTTC. Protein: CAVSRDTGNEQFF. The rearrangement joins TRBV5-6 to TRBJ2-1, with a weak D call TRBD1 (6 bases). This CDR3 is 13 amino acids long. Germline V lookup: CDR1 SGHDT, CDR2 YYEEEE. V dropped 10 bases and J dropped 6 bases, with 17 bases sitting between them.

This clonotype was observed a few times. This CDR3 is CASSFYGQEQFF. The CDR3 nucleotides are TGTGCCAGCAGTTTTTACGGACAGGAGCAGTTCTTC. This chain links TRBV27 with TRBJ2-1, with D possibly TRBD1 on 6 matching bases. The CDR3 has 12 amino acids. Germline V gives CDR1 MNHEY, CDR2 SMNVEV (reference sequence). V lost 3 bases and J lost 10, with 10 bases in between.

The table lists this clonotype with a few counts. The CDR3 is CASSGAATGGNEQFF. The CDR3 nucleotides read TGTGCCAGCAGTGGAGCGGCGACAGGAGGCAATGAGCAGTTCTTC. The chain couples TRBV6-1 to TRBJ2-1; possible D gene TRBD1, 6 bases. CDR3 size: 15 residues. Germline assignment: CDR1 MNHNS and CDR2 SASEGT. Trimming shortened V by 4 bases and J by 6 bases, and 16 bases separated the two germline ends.

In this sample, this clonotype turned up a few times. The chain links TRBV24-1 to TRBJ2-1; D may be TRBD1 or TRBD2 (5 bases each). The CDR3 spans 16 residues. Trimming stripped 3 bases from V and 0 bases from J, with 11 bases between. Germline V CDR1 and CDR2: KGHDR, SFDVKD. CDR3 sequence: CATSDGGTPSYNEQFF. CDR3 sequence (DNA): TGTGCCACCAGTGATGGTGGGACCCCCTCCTACAATGAGCAGTTCTTC.

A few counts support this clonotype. CDR3 region: CASSLRVSGQETQYF. The CDR3 nucleotides are TGTGCCAGCAGCTTAAGGGTTTCTGGACAAGAGACCCAGTACTTC. This rearrangement joins TRBV7-6 to TRBJ2-5; D uncertain. The ends were cut back, 2 bases at V and 2 bases at J, with 12 bases in the middle. The V gene's germline CDR1 is SGHVS and CDR2 FNYEAQ. This CDR3 spans 15 amino acids. Full variable domain (missing parts from reference TRBV7-6 and TRBJ2-5): GAGVSQSPRYKVTKRGQDVALRCDPISGHVSLYWYRQALGQGPEFLTYFNYEAQQDKSGLPNDRFSAERPEGSISTLTIQRTEQRDSAMYRCASSLRVSGQETQYFGPGTRLLVL.

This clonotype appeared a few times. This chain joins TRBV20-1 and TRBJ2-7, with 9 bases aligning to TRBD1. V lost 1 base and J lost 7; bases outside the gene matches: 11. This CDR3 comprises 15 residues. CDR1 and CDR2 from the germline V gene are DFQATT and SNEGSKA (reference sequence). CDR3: CSARGTGTGSGEQYF. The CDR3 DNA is TGCAGTGCTAGAGGCACCGGGACAGGGTCCGGAGAGCAGTACTTC.

The CDR3 region is CASSFFVGGRVEETQYF. The CDR3 bases are TGTGCCAGCAGCTTCTTCGTGGGGGGACGGGTTGAAGAGACCCAGTACTTC. The chain recombines TRBV5-5 with TRBJ2-5, with TRBD2 as a possible D gene (6 bases). Germline-derived CDR1 and CDR2 are SGHKS and YYEKEE (reference sequence). CDR3 length equals 17 residues. The V end lost 2 bases, the J end lost 3 bases, and 20 bases lay between the germline ends.

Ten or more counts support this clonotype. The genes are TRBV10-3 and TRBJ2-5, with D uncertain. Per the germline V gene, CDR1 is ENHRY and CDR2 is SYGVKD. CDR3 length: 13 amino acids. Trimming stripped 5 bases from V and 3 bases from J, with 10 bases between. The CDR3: CAISKTEKETQYF. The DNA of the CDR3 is TGTGCCATCAGTAAGACGGAGAAAGAGACCCAGTACTTC.

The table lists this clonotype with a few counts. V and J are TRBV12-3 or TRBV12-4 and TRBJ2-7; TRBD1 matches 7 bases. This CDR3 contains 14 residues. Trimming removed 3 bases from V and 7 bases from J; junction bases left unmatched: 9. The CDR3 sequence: CASSFTDRPGEQYF. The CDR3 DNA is TGTGCCAGCAGTTTCACGGACAGGCCTGGAGAGCAGTACTTC.